The T cell receptor beta chain under discussion was sequenced for a study of T cells after yellow fever vaccination. Template switching with 5'RACE generated the TCR cDNA and added a universal primer site and UMIs. TCRdb re-called the 5' RACE reads with MiXCR, one entry per CDR3 protein. This repertoire shows roughly 260,000 distinct CDR3 sequences, approximately 12% found once; its top ten account for 0.45% to 0.65%. There are a few counts of this clonotype. In germline, CDR1 is LNHNV, CDR2 YYDKDF (reference sequence). The CDR3 totals 13 residues. Losses at the gene ends were 4 bases for V and 9 bases for J; bases not matched to a gene: 7.

This rearrangement joins TRBV15 to TRBJ2-7, with 9 bases matching TRBD2. The receptor comes from a man younger than 40 who received the YFV17D yellow fever vaccine. The sample here was CD4+ T cells sorted from PBMCs, taken 45 days after the yellow fever booster vaccination. The CDR3 sequence: CATSTKLGLAQYF. DNA of the CDR3: TGTGCCACCAGCACCAAGTTGGGACTAGCGCAGTACTTC.